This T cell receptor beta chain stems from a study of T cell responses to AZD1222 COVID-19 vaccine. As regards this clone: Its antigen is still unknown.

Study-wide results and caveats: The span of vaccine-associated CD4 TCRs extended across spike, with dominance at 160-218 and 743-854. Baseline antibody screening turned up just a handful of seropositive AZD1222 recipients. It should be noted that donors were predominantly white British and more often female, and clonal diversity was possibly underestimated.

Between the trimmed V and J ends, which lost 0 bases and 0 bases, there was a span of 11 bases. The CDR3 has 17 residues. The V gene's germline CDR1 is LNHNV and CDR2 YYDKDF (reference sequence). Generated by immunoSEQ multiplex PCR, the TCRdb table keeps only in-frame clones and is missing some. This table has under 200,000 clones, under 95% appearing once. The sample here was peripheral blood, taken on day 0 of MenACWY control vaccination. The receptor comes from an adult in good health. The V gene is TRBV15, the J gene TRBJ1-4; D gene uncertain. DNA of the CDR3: TGTGCCACCAGCAGAGATTTTGCCCAGTCAACTAATGAAAAACTGTTTTTT. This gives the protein CATSRDFAQSTNEKLFF.